Sequencing of this TCR beta chain was carried out in a study of blood T cell repertoires in COVID-19 (dated by TCRdb to 2020 to 2021). For the study in its entirety: Collaborator samples came from the United States, Italy and Spain and covered acute and convalescent phases of COVID-19. The material from the prospective study consisted of cDNA or gDNA derived from T cells, B-cell-depleted T cells, or PBMCs. Sample metadata almost always included a de-identified subject ID, COVID-19 status, age in years and sex. The samples were drawn from two sources: the first 160 participants of the ongoing ImmuneRACE study, and 1,000 to 1,500 subjects contributed by 6 global collaborators. The repertoires were made available in a free public database intended to serve as a resource for research on the immune response to SARS-CoV-2. Where available, HLA class I and class II types were obtained from metadata supplied by the sample provider rather than from assay-based typing. Subjects who had been exposed to COVID-19, were actively infected with it, or had recovered from it provided the deeply sampled blood TCRbeta repertoires that made up the dataset. The paper's findings and limits, for the study overall: The amount of clinical and demographic metadata varied by source and participant and was provided uncurated.

Whole blood was collected in K2EDTA tubes by collaborating institutions according to the institutions' own protocols. For TCRbeta analysis, collaborators shipped samples as frozen whole blood, isolated PBMCs, or DNA extracted from either of those sample types. The CDR1 and CDR2 encoded by the germline V gene (reference sequence) are SEHNR and FQNEAQ. From its cysteine to its phenylalanine, the CDR3 spans 16 amino acids. The read is trimmed to its CDR3 DNA, 48 bases read in frame from base 1. Trimming accounts for 2 bases at V and 5 bases at J, while the number of junction bases matched to no gene is 5. This clone has just one count. This receptor's antigen is unknown. No base quality values were provided; no much bigger clone lies one nucleotide off. TCRbeta CDR3 regions were amplified from genomic DNA using the immunoSEQ Assay, a bias-controlled multiplex PCR. The paper's data handling went like this. The number of nucleated cells in each sample was estimated by amplification of reference gene primers within the assay. To quantify the absolute abundance of each unique TCRbeta CDR3 rearrangement, sequence reads were collapsed and filtered. For each sample, productive Simpson clonality was calculated as the square root of Simpson's diversity index over productive rearrangements. The table was pulled from immuneACCESS by TCRdb, which kept in-frame rearrangements only. Such tables lose some clones; where checked, under half of the loss comes from unresolved V genes, and the rest has no known cause. V and J calls and clone size follow that table, whereas D and trimming were derived from the DNA. The sample table lists approximately 90,000 clones, approximately 86% of them with a count of one. The ten top clones hold 7% to 7.5% of the sample.

The sequence is built from TRBV7-9 and TRBJ1-6, with 8 middle bases fitting TRBD1. Sequencing was performed on peripheral blood. The TCR sequence derives from a man in his fifties or sixties with acute or convalescent COVID-19. The CDR3 protein sequence reads: CASSLRQGLDNSPLHF. The DNA sequence is TGTGCCAGCAGCTTACGACAGGGGTTAGATAATTCACCCCTCCACTTT.